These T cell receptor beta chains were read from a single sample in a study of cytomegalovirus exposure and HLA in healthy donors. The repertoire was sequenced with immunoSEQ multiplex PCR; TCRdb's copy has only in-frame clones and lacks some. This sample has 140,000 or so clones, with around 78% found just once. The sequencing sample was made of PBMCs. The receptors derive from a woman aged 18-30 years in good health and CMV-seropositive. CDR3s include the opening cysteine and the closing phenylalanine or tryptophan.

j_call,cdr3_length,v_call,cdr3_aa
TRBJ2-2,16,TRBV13,CASSDRGGFLTGELFF
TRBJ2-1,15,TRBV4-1,CASSQVSGGYNEQFF
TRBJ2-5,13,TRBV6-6,CASSWTEQETQYF
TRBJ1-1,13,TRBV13,CASSQAGERKAFF
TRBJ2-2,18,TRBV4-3,CASSQGLAGGQRAGELFF
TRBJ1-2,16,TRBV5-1,CASSLHPPPADYGYTF
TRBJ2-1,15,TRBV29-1,CSVDWGVGSYNEQFF
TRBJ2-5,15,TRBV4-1,CASSQGTILRETQYF
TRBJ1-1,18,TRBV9,CASSVAGGGGAMNTEAFF
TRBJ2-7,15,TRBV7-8,CASSLETDNSYEQYF
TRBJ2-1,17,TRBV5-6,CASSAQGGTSGNNEQFF
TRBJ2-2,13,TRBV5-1,CASSPTGSGELFF
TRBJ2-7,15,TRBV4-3,CASSQERQPSYEQYF
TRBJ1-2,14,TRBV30,CAWSATGGLRGYTF
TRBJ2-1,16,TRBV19,CASSSRGGRRFNEQFF
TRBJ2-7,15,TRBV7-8,CASSLRGGGAGEQYF
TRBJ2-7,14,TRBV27,CASSFGDRPYEQYF
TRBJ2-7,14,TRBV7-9,CASSLVGSSYEQYF
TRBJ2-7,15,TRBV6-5,CASSPGLTLSYEQYF
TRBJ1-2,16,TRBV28,CASSLRVLGAGDRHTF
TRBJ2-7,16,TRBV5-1,CASSSGWDKGPQWWYF
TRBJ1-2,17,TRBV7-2,CASSLLDTASTNYGYTF
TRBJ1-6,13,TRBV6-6,CATSGRENSPLHF
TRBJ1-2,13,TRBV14,CASSQSRGHGYTF
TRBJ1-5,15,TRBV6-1,CASMGSRYSNQPQHF
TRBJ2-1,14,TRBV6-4,CASSGGDTYNEQFF
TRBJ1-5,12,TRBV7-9,CASSRGTQPQHF
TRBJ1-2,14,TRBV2,CASSKEGGGYGYTF
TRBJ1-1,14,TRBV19,CASSSPQRSTEAFF
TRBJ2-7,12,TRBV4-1,CASSPQTGEQYF
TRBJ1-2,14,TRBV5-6,CASSSTGDYYGYTF
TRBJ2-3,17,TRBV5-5,CASSQGLAGGKGNTQYF
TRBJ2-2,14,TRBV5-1,CASSTGQGSGELFF
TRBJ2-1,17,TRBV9,CASSVAPDGYSYNEQFF
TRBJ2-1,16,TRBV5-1,CASSSAGGRAYNEQFF
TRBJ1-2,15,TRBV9,CASSLDRGPNYGYTF
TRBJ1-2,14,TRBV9,CASSAGQGTYGYTF
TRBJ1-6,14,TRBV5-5,CASSLEGGNSPLHF
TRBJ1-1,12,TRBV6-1,CATKRGNTEAFF
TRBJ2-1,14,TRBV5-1,CASSFQGAPDEQFF
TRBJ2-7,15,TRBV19,CASSMDSSISYEQYF
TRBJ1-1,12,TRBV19,CASSFITGEAFF
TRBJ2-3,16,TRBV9,CASSVGSGLNTATQYF
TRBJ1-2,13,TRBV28,CASSRHGQGDNTF
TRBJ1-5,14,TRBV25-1,CASSRIGSNQPQHF
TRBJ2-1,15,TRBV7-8,CASSVAGGPYNEQFF
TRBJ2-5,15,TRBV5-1,CASSHTPDIQETQYF
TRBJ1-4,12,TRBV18,CASSPGGEKLFF
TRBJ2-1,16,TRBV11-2,CASSLVVTSGGGEQFF
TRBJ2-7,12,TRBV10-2,CASCVTGGEQYF
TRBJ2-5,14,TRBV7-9,CASSLGSLTGTQYF
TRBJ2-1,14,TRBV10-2,CASRRPQAPYEQFF
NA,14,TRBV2,CASVPGTGAYEQYF
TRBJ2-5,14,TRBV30,CAWRGGGVQETQYF
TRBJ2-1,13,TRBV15,CATSREAYNEQFF
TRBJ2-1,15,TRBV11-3,CASSPGQGPYNEQFF
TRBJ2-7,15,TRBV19,CASSLSGGLSYEQYF
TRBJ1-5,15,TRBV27,CASSLFGTVDQPQHF
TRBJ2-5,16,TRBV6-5,CASSSMGLESQETQYF